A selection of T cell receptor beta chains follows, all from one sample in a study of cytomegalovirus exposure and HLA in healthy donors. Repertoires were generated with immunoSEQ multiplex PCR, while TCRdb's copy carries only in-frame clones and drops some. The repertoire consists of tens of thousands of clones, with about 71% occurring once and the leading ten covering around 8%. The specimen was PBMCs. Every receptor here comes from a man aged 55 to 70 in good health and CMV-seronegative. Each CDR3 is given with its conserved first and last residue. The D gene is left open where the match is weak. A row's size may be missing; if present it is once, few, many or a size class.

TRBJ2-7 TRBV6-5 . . CASRPRTVTYEQYF TGTGCCAGCAGACCCCGGACAGTTACCTACGAGCAGTACTTC
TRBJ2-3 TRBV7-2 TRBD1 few CASSLRTGFTDTQYF TGTGCCAGCAGCCTCCGGACAGGGTTCACAGATACGCAGTATTTT
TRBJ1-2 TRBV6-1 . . CASSEPILGDGYTF TGTGCCAGCAGTGAGCCCATTCTAGGGGATGGCTACACCTTC
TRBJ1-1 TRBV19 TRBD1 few CASTTTGGDRVGLMNTEAFF TGTGCCAGTACCACAACCGGGGGGGACAGGGTGGGCCTAATGAACACTGAAGCTTTCTTT
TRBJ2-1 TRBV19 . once CASSIGGYGEQFF TGTGCCAGTAGTATAGGAGGGTATGGTGAGCAGTTCTTC
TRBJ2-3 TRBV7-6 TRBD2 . CASSLVGLAGARVTDTQYF TGTGCCAGCAGCTTAGTTGGGCTAGCGGGAGCCCGGGTCACAGATACGCAGTATTTT
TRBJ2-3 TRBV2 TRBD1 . CASQGQGRDTQYF TGTGCCAGCCAGGGACAGGGACGGGATACGCAGTATTTT
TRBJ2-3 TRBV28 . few CATYEIPSQYF TGTGCCACCTACGAAATCCCTTCGCAGTATTTT
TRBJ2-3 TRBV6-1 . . CASSEASGADTQYF TGTGCCAGCAGTGAAGCTAGCGGCGCAGATACGCAGTATTTT
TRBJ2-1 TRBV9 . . CASSVSSGIRGEQFF TGTGCCAGCAGCGTTTCTTCGGGGATCAGGGGTGAGCAGTTCTTC
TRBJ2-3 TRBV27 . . CASSLNRDKIPGDTQYF TGTGCCAGCAGTTTGAACCGCGACAAGATTCCAGGGGATACGCAGTATTTT
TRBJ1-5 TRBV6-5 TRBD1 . CASSRTGPFNQPQHF TGTGCCAGCAGTCGGACAGGGCCCTTCAATCAGCCCCAGCATTTT
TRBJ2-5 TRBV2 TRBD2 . CASRAGTSGLETQYF TGTGCCAGCAGAGCCGGGACTAGCGGACTAGAGACCCAGTACTTC
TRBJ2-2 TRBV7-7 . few CASSLSPAGSTGELFF TGTGCTAGCAGCTTATCCCCTGCGGGGTCCACCGGGGAGCTGTTTTTT
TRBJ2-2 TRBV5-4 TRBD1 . CASSGTGLTGELFF TGTGCCAGCAGTGGGACAGGGCTAACCGGGGAGCTGTTTTTT